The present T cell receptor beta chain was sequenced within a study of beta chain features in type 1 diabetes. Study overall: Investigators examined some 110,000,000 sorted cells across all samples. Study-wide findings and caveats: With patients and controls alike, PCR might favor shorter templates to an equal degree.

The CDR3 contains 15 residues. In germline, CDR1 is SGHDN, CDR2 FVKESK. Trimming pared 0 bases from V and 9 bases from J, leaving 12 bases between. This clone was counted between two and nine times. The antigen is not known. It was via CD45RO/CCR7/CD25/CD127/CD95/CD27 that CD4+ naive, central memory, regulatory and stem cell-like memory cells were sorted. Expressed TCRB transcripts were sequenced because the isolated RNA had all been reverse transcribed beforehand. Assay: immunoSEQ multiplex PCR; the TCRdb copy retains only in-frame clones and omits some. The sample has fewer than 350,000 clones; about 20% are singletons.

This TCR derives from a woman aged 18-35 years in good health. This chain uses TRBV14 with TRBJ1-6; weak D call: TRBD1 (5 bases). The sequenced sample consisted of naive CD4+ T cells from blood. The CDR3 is CASSQDHGAGSPLHF. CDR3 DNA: TGTGCCAGCAGCCAAGATCATGGGGCTGGTTCACCCCTCCACTTT. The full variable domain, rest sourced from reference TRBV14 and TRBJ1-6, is EAGVTQFPSHSVIEKGQTVTLRCDPISGHDNLYWYRRVMGKEIKFLLHFVKESKQDESGMPNNRFLAERTGGTYSTLKVQPAELEDSGVYFCASSQDHGAGSPLHFGNGTRLTVT.